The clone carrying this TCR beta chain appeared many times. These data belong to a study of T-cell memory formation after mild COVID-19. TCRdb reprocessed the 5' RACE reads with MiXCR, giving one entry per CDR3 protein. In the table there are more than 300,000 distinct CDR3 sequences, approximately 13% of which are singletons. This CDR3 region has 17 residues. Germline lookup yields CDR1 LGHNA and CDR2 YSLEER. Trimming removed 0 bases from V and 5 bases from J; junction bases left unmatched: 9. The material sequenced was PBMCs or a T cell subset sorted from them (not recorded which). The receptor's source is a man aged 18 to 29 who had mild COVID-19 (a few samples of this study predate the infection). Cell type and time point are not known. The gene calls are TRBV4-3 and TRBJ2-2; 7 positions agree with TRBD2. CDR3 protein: CASSQDENWGGTGELFF. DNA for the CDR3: TGCGCCAGCAGCCAAGATGAAAACTGGGGGGGAACCGGGGAGCTGTTTTTT.